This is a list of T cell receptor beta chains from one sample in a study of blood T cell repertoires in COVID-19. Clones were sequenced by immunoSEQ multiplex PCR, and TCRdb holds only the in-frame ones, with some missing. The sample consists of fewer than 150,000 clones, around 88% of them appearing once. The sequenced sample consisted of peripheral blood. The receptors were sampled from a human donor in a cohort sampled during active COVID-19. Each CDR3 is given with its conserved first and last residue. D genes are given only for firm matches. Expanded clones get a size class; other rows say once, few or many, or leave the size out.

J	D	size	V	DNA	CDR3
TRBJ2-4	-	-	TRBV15	TGTGCCACACGATCCTACAGTTTAGCCAAAAACATTCAGTACTTC	CATRSYSLAKNIQYF
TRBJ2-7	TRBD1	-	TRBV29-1	TGCAGCGTTCCTCGGACAGGGGGCGAGCAGTACTTC	CSVPRTGGEQYF
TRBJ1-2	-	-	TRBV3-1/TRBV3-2	TGTGCCAGCAGCCGTTTGAACCAAGGGGGACGCAACTATGGCTACACCTTC	CASSRLNQGGRNYGYTF
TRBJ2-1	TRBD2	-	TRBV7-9	TGTGCCAGCAGCTTAGGACCTAGCGGTCAATACAATGAGCAGTTCTTC	CASSLGPSGQYNEQFF
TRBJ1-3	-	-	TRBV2	TGTGCCAGCAGTGACGAGAAGGACATTACCTCTGGAAACACCATATATTTT	CASSDEKDITSGNTIYF
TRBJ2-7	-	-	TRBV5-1	TGCGCCAGCAGCTTGAACAGGGAATACTACGAGCAGTACTTC	CASSLNREYYEQYF
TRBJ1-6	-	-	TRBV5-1	TGCGCCAGCAGCTCGAGGACAGCCGCCTATAATTCACCCCTCCACTTT	CASSSRTAAYNSPLHF
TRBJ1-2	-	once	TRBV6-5	TGTGCCAGCAGTTATTCAGGACACCCTAACTATGGCTACACCTTC	CASSYSGHPNYGYTF
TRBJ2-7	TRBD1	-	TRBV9	TGTGCCAGCAGCGTAGGAGGGGGCACCTACGAGCAGTACTTC	CASSVGGGTYEQYF
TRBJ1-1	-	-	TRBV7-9	TGTGCCAGCAGCTTAGCGGGAGGGGGATGGGGGAACACTGAAGCTTTCTTT	CASSLAGGGWGNTEAFF
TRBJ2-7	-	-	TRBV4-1	TGCGCCAGCAGCCAGAACCCCGGGGAAAACGAGCAGTACTTC	CASSQNPGENEQYF
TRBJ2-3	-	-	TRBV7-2	TGTGCCAGCAGCGGCGGGTTATCCACAGATACGCAGTATTTT	CASSGGLSTDTQYF
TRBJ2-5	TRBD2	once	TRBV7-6	TGTGCCAGCAGCTCCCTCACGGGGGGGCCTGTAGAGACCCAGTACTTC	CASSSLTGGPVETQYF
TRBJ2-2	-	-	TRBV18	TGTGCCAGCTCCGGGGGGACACCGAACACCGGGGAGCTGTTTTTT	CASSGGTPNTGELFF
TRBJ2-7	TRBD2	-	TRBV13	TGTGCCAGCAGCCCCGGGACTAGGGCTCTCTACGAGCAGTACTTC	CASSPGTRALYEQYF
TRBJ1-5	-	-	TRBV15	TGTGCCACCAAATTGACAGGTTATAGCAATCAGCCCCAGCATTTT	CATKLTGYSNQPQHF
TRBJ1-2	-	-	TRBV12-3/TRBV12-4	TGTGCCAGCAGTCAGGGGAGCGATGGCTACACCTTC	CASSQGSDGYTF
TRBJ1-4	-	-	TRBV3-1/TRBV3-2	TGTGCCAGCAGGCCTGGCCCTAATGAAAAACTGTTTTTT	CASRPGPNEKLFF
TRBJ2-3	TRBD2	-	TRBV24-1	TGTGCCACCAGTGATCCCGGACTAGATACAACAGATACGCAGTATTTT	CATSDPGLDTTDTQYF
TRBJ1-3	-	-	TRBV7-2	TGTGCCAGCAGCCTAGGAAACACCATATATTTT	CASSLGNTIYF
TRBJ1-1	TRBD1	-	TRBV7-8	TGTGCCAGCAGCCTTGAGGGGGCGCGAACTGAAGCTTTCTTT	CASSLEGARTEAFF
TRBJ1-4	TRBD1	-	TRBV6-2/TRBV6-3	TGTGCCAGCAGTTGGTCGGACAGGGTAGCTAATGAAAAACTGTTTTTT	CASSWSDRVANEKLFF
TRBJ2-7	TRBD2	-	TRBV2	TGTGCCAGCAGATTGACTAGCGGGGCGAGCTCCTACGAGCAGTACTTC	CASRLTSGASSYEQYF
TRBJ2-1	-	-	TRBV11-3	TGTGCCAGCAGCTTGGGACAAAGCTCCTACAATGAGCAGTTCTTC	CASSLGQSSYNEQFF
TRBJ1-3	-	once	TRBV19	TGTGCCAGTAGTTCGACAGGAGGTGGAAACACCATATATTTT	CASSSTGGGNTIYF
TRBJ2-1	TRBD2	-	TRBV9	TGTGCCAGCAGCGTAGACCCCCTAGCGGGGGATAGCAATGAGCAGTTCTTC	CASSVDPLAGDSNEQFF
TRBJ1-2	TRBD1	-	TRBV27	TGTGCCAGCAGTTCAACGGACAGGGGTCGGTATGGCTACACCTTC	CASSSTDRGRYGYTF
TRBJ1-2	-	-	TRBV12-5	TGTGCTAGTGGTTTGGTAGGACAGTACTATGGCTACACCTTC	CASGLVGQYYGYTF
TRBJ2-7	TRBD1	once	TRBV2	TGTGCCAGCACTGGGACAGGGAACTACGAGCAGTACTTC	CASTGTGNYEQYF